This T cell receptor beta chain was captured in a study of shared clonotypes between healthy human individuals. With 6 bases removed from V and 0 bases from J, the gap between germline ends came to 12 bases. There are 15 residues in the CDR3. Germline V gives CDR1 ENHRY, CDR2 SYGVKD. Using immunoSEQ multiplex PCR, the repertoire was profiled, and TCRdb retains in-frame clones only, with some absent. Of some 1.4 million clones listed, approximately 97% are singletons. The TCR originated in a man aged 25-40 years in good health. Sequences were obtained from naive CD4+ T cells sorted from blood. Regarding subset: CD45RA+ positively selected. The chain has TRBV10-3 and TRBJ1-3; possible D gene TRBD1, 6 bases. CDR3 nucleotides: TGTGCCATCAGGCTCCGGGACAACTCTGGAAACACCATATATTTT. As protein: CAIRLRDNSGNTIYF.